These 3 T cell receptor beta chains were all obtained from the same sample, sequenced in a study of neurological immune-mediated disorders. Time point defined: technical triplicate 3. Using its own MiXCR run on the 5' RACE reads, TCRdb lists one record per CDR3 protein. The data show nearly 45,000 distinct CDR3 sequences, with around a fifth seen just once and roughly 4.7% held by the top ten. The specimen was PBMCs. All receptors come from a man between 60 and 70 years old with HTLV-1-associated myelopathy (HAM/TSP).

The gene calls are TRBV20-1 and TRBJ2-2; no clear D gene. The length of the CDR3 is 12 residues. Trimming removed 3 bases at V and 6 bases at J, with 8 bases between. Germline-derived CDR1 and CDR2 are DFQATT and SNEGSKA (reference sequence). This CDR3 is CSARAGPGELFF. CDR3 in DNA: TGCAGTGCTAGGGCAGGTCCCGGGGAGCTGTTTTTT.

In its sample, this clonotype was seen many times. The V gene is TRBV5-1, the J gene TRBJ2-2; a possible D gene is TRBD2 (6 bases). The CDR3 sequence is 18 residues long. CDR1 is SGHRS, CDR2 YFSETQ, per germline. V was shortened by 4 bases and J by 2 bases, with 21 bases between the two germline ends. The CDR3 sequence is CASSPPFSGADNTGELFF. DNA for the CDR3: TGCGCCAGCAGCCCTCCATTTAGCGGAGCTGATAACACCGGGGAGCTGTTTTTT.

This clonotype showed up many times. J is TRBJ1-1 and V is TRBV27; the D gene is possibly TRBD1 (5 bases). The CDR3 is 16 amino acids. Germline CDR1 is MNHEY and CDR2 is SMNVEV (reference sequence). Trimming left V 11 bases short and J 0 bases short, with 22 bases between. The CDR3 bases are TGTGCCGGTCCCAAGCAGGGCGTGAGGTTGAACACTGAAGCTTTCTTT. As protein: CAGPKQGVRLNTEAFF.